These 32 T cell receptor beta chains were all obtained from the same sample, sequenced in a study of T cell repertoires in cytomegalovirus infection. MiXCR, applied by TCRdb to the reads, yields one record per CDR3 protein. Of fewer than 550,000 distinct CDR3 sequences listed, about 25% are singletons. The sequenced material came from PBMCs. The receptors here all came from a human donor in good health (CMV status not recorded). Some clones in this sample may be carry-over from other donors' samples.

This clonotype was picked up many times. V gene TRBV7-9 combines with J gene TRBJ2-2; 13 bases map to TRBD2. The CDR3 loop spans 17 amino acids. V gave up 3 bases and J gave up 2 bases; unmatched junction bases: 3. CDR1 is SEHNR, CDR2 FQNEAQ, per germline (reference sequence). CDR3 DNA sequence: TGTGCCAGCAGCTTGGGGACTAGCGGGACCAACACCGGGGAGCTGTTTTTT. Translated, it gives CASSLGTSGTNTGELFF.

This clonotype was recorded a few times. The chain has TRBV30 and TRBJ1-2, with 8 bases matching TRBD1. Germline CDR1 reads GTSNPN; CDR2 reads SVGIG (reference sequence). V lost 5 bases to trimming and J lost 2 bases; unmatched junction nucleotides: 4. The CDR3 is 13 amino acids. The CDR3: CAWVRGQNYGYTF. The DNA for the CDR3 is TGTGCCTGGGTCAGGGGGCAAAACTATGGCTACACCTTC.

V is TRBV5-1 and J is TRBJ2-1; TRBD1 matches 8 bases. In germline, CDR1 is SGHRS, CDR2 YFSETQ. This CDR3 is 17 amino acids long. V dropped 0 bases and J dropped 9; count of bases not matched to a gene: 14. CDR3 loop: CASSLAGRGQGGGEQFF. CDR3 in DNA: TGCGCCAGCAGCTTGGCCGGTAGAGGACAGGGTGGCGGTGAGCAGTTCTTC.

The rearrangement uses TRBV7-9 and TRBJ2-1; D is possibly TRBD1 or TRBD2 (7 bases each). The CDR3 is 17 residues long. Germline V CDR1 and CDR2: SEHNR, FQNEAQ (reference sequence). The V and J ends lost 5 bases and 8 bases respectively, with 25 bases between them. Here the CDR3 reads CASSLSPGRGGGDEQFF. The CDR3 coding sequence is TGTGCCAGCAGCCTCTCCCCGGGCAGGGGGGGAGGGGATGAGCAGTTCTTC. Looking up the rest from reference TRBV7-9 and TRBJ2-1 gives the full variable domain: DTGVSQNPRHKITKRGQNVTFRCDPISEHNRLYWYRQTLGQGPEFLTYFQNEAQLEKSRLLSDRFSAERPKGSFSTLEIQRTEQGDSAMYLCASSLSPGRGGGDEQFFGPGTRLTVL.

This chain connects TRBV28 to TRBJ2-7; 9 positions agree with TRBD2. The J segment lost 3 bases and the V segment lost 8 bases, leaving 8 bases of the junction unmatched. Germline CDR1 and CDR2: MDHEN and SYDVKM. The CDR3 has 14 residues. The CDR3 is CASELSGSYYEQYF. Here the CDR3 DNA reads TGTGCCAGCGAACTTAGCGGGAGTTACTACGAGCAGTACTTC.

This CDR3 is CATSEEVGYTGELFF. The CDR3 coding sequence is TGTGCCACCAGTGAAGAGGTGGGGTACACCGGGGAGCTGTTTTTT. The chain couples TRBV24-1 to TRBJ2-2; D is unclear. V was cut by 4 bases and J by 3 bases, with 11 bases left in between. The CDR3 consists of 15 residues. Germline V lookup: CDR1 KGHDR, CDR2 SFDVKD.

V gene TRBV6-2 or TRBV6-3 combines with J gene TRBJ2-7; 11 bases agree with TRBD2. Germline CDR1 and CDR2: MNHEY and SVGEGT. Trimming removed 8 bases from V and 4 bases from J; junction bases left unmatched: 10. CDR3 size: 15 residues. The CDR3 sequence is CASGTSGSGGYEQYV. The CDR3 DNA follows: TGTGCCAGCGGTACTAGCGGGAGTGGCGGGTACGAGCAGTACGTC.

This clonotype was counted at least ten times. The chain links TRBV7-6 to TRBJ2-1; 15 positions agree with TRBD2. The CDR3 is made up of 16 amino acids. Germline CDR1 and CDR2: SGHVS and FNYEAQ. V lost 5 bases to trimming and J lost 7 bases; unmatched junction nucleotides: 6. The CDR3 bases are TGTGCCAGCAGCCCAAGGACTAGCGGGAGGGGGAATGAGCAGTTCTTC. Protein: CASSPRTSGRGNEQFF.

This clonotype was recorded a few times. The genes are TRBV6-1 and TRBJ2-7; 10 nucleotides align to TRBD1. From germline, CDR1 is MNHNS and CDR2 SASEGT. The CDR3 totals 14 residues. The V gene end was trimmed by 7 bases and the J gene end by 4 bases; junction bases not matched to a gene: 7. The DNA of the CDR3 is TGTGCCAGCACCCCGGACAGGGGGTTTTACGAGCAGTACTTC. The encoded protein is CASTPDRGFYEQYF.

The chain combines TRBV7-7 with TRBJ2-1, with a possible D match to TRBD1 (5 bases). Trimming stripped 1 base from V and 2 bases from J, with 9 bases between. The germline CDR1 and CDR2 sequences are SSHAT and FNYEAQ (reference sequence). There are 15 residues in the CDR3. CDR3: CASSLEQATYNEQFF. The CDR3 DNA is TGTGCCAGCAGCTTAGAACAGGCCACCTACAATGAGCAGTTCTTC. Full variable domain (remainder filled in from reference TRBV7-7 and TRBJ2-1): GAGVSQSPRYKVTKRGQDVTLRCDPISSHATLYWYQQALGQGPEFLTYFNYEAQPDKSGLPSDRFSAERPEGSISTLTIQRTEQRDSAMYRCASSLEQATYNEQFFGPGTRLTVL.

As regards this clonotype: The junction departs from the called germline gene at one end, perhaps through a read error. The rearrangement links TRBV4-1 to TRBJ1-2; no reliable D call. CDR1 is MGHRA, CDR2 YSYEKL, per germline. The CDR3 runs to 13 residues. Written as DNA, the CDR3 is TGTGCCAGCAGCCAAGATCCCCCTTATGGCTACACCTTC. Its protein is CASSQDPPYGYTF.

This clonotype occurred many times. The CDR3 DNA sequence: TGTGCCAGCAGCTTAGAAGTGGCAGGTCTCTCTGGAAACACCATATATTTT. Residues: CASSLEVAGLSGNTIYF. The chain links TRBV7-2 to TRBJ1-3; D uncertain. V lost 1 base and J lost 0, with 13 bases in between. CDR3 length: 17 residues. The germline CDR1 and CDR2 sequences are SGHTA and FQGNSA.

The chain couples TRBV7-4 to TRBJ1-4; D call uncertain. Germline V CDR1 and CDR2: SGHVT, SQSDAQ. V was pared by 4 bases and J by 0 bases, with 12 bases between. The CDR3 contains 16 residues. The CDR3 here is CASSSYTTATNEKLFF. CDR3 sequence (DNA): TGTGCCAGCAGCTCCTATACGACGGCAACTAATGAAAAACTGTTTTTT.

In this sample, this clonotype turned up a few times. J is TRBJ2-1 and V is TRBV30; TRBD2 might be the D (6 bases). Trimming removed 2 bases at V and 7 bases at J, with 18 bases between. The CDR3 is made up of 15 amino acids. Germline CDR1 GTSNPN, CDR2 SVGIG (reference sequence). The CDR3 sequence is CAWSWGERGWNEQFF. The CDR3 nucleotides are TGTGCCTGGAGTTGGGGGGAGAGGGGTTGGAATGAGCAGTTCTTC.

V usage is TRBV7-9 and J usage is TRBJ2-3, with D possibly called TRBD1 or TRBD2 (5 bases each). CDR3 length: 15 amino acids. CDR1 is SEHNR, CDR2 FQNEAQ, per germline (reference sequence). The ends were cut back, 5 bases at V and 3 bases at J, with 15 bases in the middle. CDR3 sequence reads: CASSGAGTATDTQYF. The DNA for the CDR3 is TGTGCCAGCAGCGGCGCCGGGACGGCAACAGATACGCAGTATTTT.

The sample holds a few counts of this clonotype. This sequence joins TRBV7-7 and TRBJ2-1; 9 bases are a match to TRBD2. CDR3 length equals 15 residues. Trimming removed 2 bases from V and 6 bases from J; junction bases left unmatched: 5. The germline CDR1 and CDR2 sequences are SSHAT and FNYEAQ (reference sequence). As DNA, the CDR3 is TGTGCCAGCAGCTTAAGTAGCGGGAGTTTCAATGAGCAGTTCTTC. Translation gives CASSLSSGSFNEQFF.

Concerning this clonotype itself: This may be a read error: a much more frequent sequence differs by one nucleotide. This sequence joins TRBV12-3 or TRBV12-4 and TRBJ1-2; 7 positions agree with TRBD1. The CDR3 runs to 14 residues. The trim removed 5 bases at V and 7 bases at J, leaving 10 bases unmatched. The CDR3 sequence is CASSPGTVGTGYTF. CDR3 sequence (DNA): TGTGCCAGCAGTCCAGGGACAGTGGGGACTGGCTACACCTTC.

This clonotype was seen repeatedly, ten times or more. The chain links TRBV7-2 to TRBJ1-1; 7 bases line up with TRBD1. V was clipped by 1 base and J by 1 base; unmatched bases: 3. Germline V gene lookup returns CDR1 SGHTA and CDR2 FQGNSA. The CDR3 covers 15 residues. Here the CDR3 DNA reads TGTGCCAGCAGCTTAGTGGGGACAGAGAACACTGAAGCTTTCTTT. Protein product: CASSLVGTENTEAFF.

This clonotype occurred a few times. The rearrangement uses TRBV6-1 and TRBJ2-3; 8 positions match TRBD2. The CDR3 spans 15 residues. Germline assignment: CDR1 MNHNS and CDR2 SASEGT. The ends lost 6 bases at V and 5 bases at J; junction bases unmatched: 10. The CDR3 nucleotides read TGTGCCAGCAGCCAAAGCGGGAGCTTGGGAGATACGCAGTATTTT. It translates to CASSQSGSLGDTQYF.

This clonotype has a count of ten or more. The J gene is TRBJ2-2, the V gene TRBV7-2; 10 bases fit TRBD2. This CDR3 spans 15 amino acids. The germline CDR1 and CDR2 sequences are SGHTA and FQGNSA. V shed 5 bases and J 5 bases; nucleotides not matched to a gene: 5. CDR3: CASSVPGLATGELFF. For the CDR3, the DNA is TGTGCCAGCAGCGTCCCGGGACTAGCGACCGGGGAGCTGTTTTTT. The variable domain in full, completed from reference TRBV7-2 and TRBJ2-2, reads GAGVSQSPSNKVTEKGKDVELRCDPISGHTALYWYRQSLGQGLEFLIYFQGNSAPDKSGLPSDRFSAERTGGSVSTLTIQRTQQEDSAVYLCASSVPGLATGELFFGEGSRLTVL.

The genes are TRBV27 and TRBJ2-2; 8 bases agree with TRBD2. From germline, CDR1 is MNHEY and CDR2 SMNVEV (reference sequence). The CDR3 totals 17 residues. The V and J ends lost 5 bases and 5 bases, in that order; junction bases with no gene match: 13. CDR3 amino acids: CASSHTGTRGLTGELFF. CDR3 bases: TGTGCCAGCAGTCACACCGGGACTAGAGGTTTAACCGGGGAGCTGTTTTTT.

This clonotype was picked up a small number of times. The chain links TRBV5-6 to TRBJ2-7, with D unresolved. V dropped 0 bases and J dropped 6 bases, with 10 bases sitting between them. The CDR3 has 13 residues. Germline CDR1 and CDR2: SGHDT and YYEEEE. The CDR3 bases are TGTGCCAGCAGCTTGGCCGGGCCTTCCGAGCAGTACGTC. This encodes CASSLAGPSEQYV.

In this sample, this clonotype turned up a few times. The CDR3 reads CASSRTFHGGGYTF. The CDR3 DNA sequence: TGTGCCAGCAGCCGAACTTTCCATGGGGGTGGCTACACCTTC. The rearrangement links TRBV27 to TRBJ1-2; D is perhaps TRBD1 (5 bases). V dropped 6 bases and J dropped 7 bases, with 18 bases sitting between them. The CDR3 has 14 residues. CDR1 is MNHEY and CDR2 is SMNVEV in the germline V gene (reference sequence).

In this sample, this clonotype turned up a few times. The chain uses TRBV19 and TRBJ2-2; the match to TRBD2 covers 13 bases. Looked up from germline, CDR1 is LNHDA and CDR2 is SQIVND (reference sequence). Trimming at V came to 6 bases and at J to 6 bases, leaving 4 bases not matched to a gene. This CDR3 is 15 amino acids long. Here the CDR3 reads CASRGLAGVPGELFF. CDR3 coding DNA: TGTGCCAGTAGAGGACTAGCGGGAGTTCCCGGGGAGCTGTTTTTT.

This clonotype was picked up a small number of times. Here the CDR3 reads CASSFWGNYGYTF. DNA of the CDR3: TGTGCCAGCAGTTTTTGGGGAAACTATGGCTACACCTTC. The chain employs TRBV12-3 or TRBV12-4 and TRBJ1-2; no clear D gene. V was trimmed by 3 bases and J by 2 bases, leaving 7 bases between them. There are 13 residues in the CDR3.

In its sample, this clonotype was seen a few times. This sequence joins TRBV6-2 or TRBV6-3 and TRBJ2-7; D unclear. V lost 6 bases to trimming and J lost 2 bases, with 17 bases between them. CDR3 length equals 15 residues. Germline-derived CDR1 and CDR2 are MNHEY and SVGEGT. The CDR3 protein is CASSRSPTSAYEQYV. The CDR3 coding sequence is TGTGCCAGCAGCCGAAGTCCCACCTCAGCCTACGAGCAGTACGTC.

V is TRBV7-3 and J is TRBJ2-3; TRBD2 might be the D (6 bases). The CDR3 runs to 13 residues. The V gene's germline CDR1 is SGHTA and CDR2 FQGTGA. Deletions cut 4 bases from V and 5 bases from J, with 10 bases between. This chain's CDR3 is CASSSSAGDTQYF. CDR3 coding DNA: TGTGCCAGCAGCTCCTCAGCGGGAGATACGCAGTATTTT.

This chain links TRBV24-1 with TRBJ2-1; unclear D gene. The V gene's germline CDR1 is KGHDR and CDR2 SFDVKD. V dropped 7 bases and J dropped 9 bases, with 12 bases sitting between them. The CDR3 runs 12 residues. The CDR3 loop is CATSPTTPEQFF. The CDR3 nucleotides are TGTGCCACCAGCCCCACGACCCCTGAGCAGTTCTTC.

This clonotype has just a few counts. V and J are TRBV4-3 and TRBJ2-2, with D maybe TRBD1 (6 bases). This CDR3 has 15 residues. Germline loops: CDR1 LGHNA, CDR2 YSLEER. Trimming removed 4 bases at V and 4 bases at J, with 13 bases between. This chain's CDR3 is CASSLVLQGTGELFF. DNA for the CDR3: TGCGCCAGCAGCCTCGTTCTACAGGGCACCGGGGAGCTGTTTTTT.

This chain links TRBV6-8 with TRBJ1-1; 9 positions match TRBD1. Trimming cost V 6 bases and J 5 bases; bases outside gene matches: 7. Germline loops: CDR1 MNHGY, CDR2 SAAAGT. The CDR3 contains 14 residues. The CDR3 DNA reads TGTGCCAGCAGAGAACCGGGACAGGGTACTGAAGCTTTCTTT. This sequence encodes CASREPGQGTEAFF.

This clonotype was found a few times. The V gene is TRBV11-2, the J gene TRBJ2-7; maybe TRBD1 (6 bases). This CDR3 is built from 15 residues. The V gene's germline CDR1 is SGHAT and CDR2 FQNNGV. V was trimmed by 4 bases and J by 7 bases, leaving 20 bases between them. In DNA form, the CDR3 reads TGTGCCAGCAGCTCAATGCGACAGGTACCGAGGGAGCAGTACTTC. Its protein product is CASSSMRQVPREQYF.

This clonotype has just a few counts. The rearrangement uses TRBV27 and TRBJ1-5; 7 positions match TRBD1. Germline trimming cut 5 bases from V and 2 bases from J; bases unmatched to any gene: 12. This CDR3 spans 17 amino acids. Per germline, CDR1 MNHEY and CDR2 SMNVEV (reference sequence). The CDR3 protein is CASSPNPTGNGNQPQHF. CDR3 DNA: TGTGCCAGCAGTCCGAACCCGACAGGGAATGGCAATCAGCCCCAGCATTTT.